A single sample gave rise to the 28 T cell receptor beta chains below, sequenced in a study of cytomegalovirus exposure and HLA in healthy donors. PCR amplification relied on 60 Vbeta primers (plus 13 Jbeta primers). Only in-frame clones appear in the TCRdb table, and some are missing; sequencing was by immunoSEQ multiplex PCR. The data contain 190,000 or so clones, over 75% of them singletons. Sequencing was carried out using PBMCs. These receptors originate from a boy aged 2 to 9 in good health and CMV-seronegative.

This clone was detected only a few times. The chain links TRBV15 to TRBJ1-5, with D unresolved. Germline CDR1 and CDR2: LNHNV and YYDKDF (reference sequence). The CDR3 totals 13 residues. The V and J ends lost 2 bases and 10 bases respectively, with 12 bases between them. This chain's CDR3 is CATSRLPYRPQHF. CDR3 sequence (DNA): TGTGCCACCAGCAGACTACCTTATCGACCCCAGCATTTT.

This clone was observed a single time. V is TRBV6-5 and J is TRBJ1-2; 8 bases line up with TRBD1. Losses at the gene ends were 7 bases for V and 5 bases for J; bases not matched to a gene: 6. The CDR3 is 13 residues long. Germline assignment: CDR1 MNHEY and CDR2 SVGAGI. DNA for the CDR3: TGTGCCAGCAAAGACACAGGGGGTTATGGCTACACCTTC. The encoded protein is CASKDTGGYGYTF.

The CDR3 is CASSTGGRGQPQHF. CDR3 DNA: TGTGCCAGTAGCACAGGGGGTCGAGGGCAGCCCCAGCATTTT. This rearrangement joins TRBV19 to TRBJ1-5, with 8 bases lining up with TRBD1. The CDR3 sequence is 14 residues long. Germline CDR1 is LNHDA and CDR2 is SQIVND (reference sequence). Unmatched junction bases numbered 8, after V lost 6 bases and J lost 7 bases.

This clone was counted a single time. The genes are TRBV7-2 and TRBJ2-7; D not resolved. Trimming took off 4 bases at V and 2 bases at J, with 15 bases between the two ends. This CDR3 is 15 amino acids long. Germline CDR1 and CDR2: SGHTA and FQGNSA. This CDR3 reads CASSSGIGLPYEQYF. In DNA, the CDR3 is TGTGCCAGCAGCTCAGGAATAGGTCTGCCCTACGAGCAGTACTTC.

This sequence joins TRBV19 and TRBJ1-4; 11 bases line up with TRBD1. The CDR3 covers 16 residues. J gave up 3 bases and V 5 bases, and 5 bases lay outside the gene matches. Germline values: CDR1 LNHDA, CDR2 SQIVND (reference sequence). The CDR3 bases are TGTGCCAGTAGTGAACCGGGACAGGGGGCTAATGAAAAACTGTTTTTT. This sequence encodes CASSEPGQGANEKLFF.

The chain uses TRBV29-1 and TRBJ2-5; D unclear. Germline CDR1 reads SQVTM; CDR2 reads ANQGSEA. This CDR3 is 12 amino acids long. Trimming took 4 bases from V and 5 from J, leaving 11 bases between them. The CDR3 loop is CSVGVPPETQYF. DNA of the CDR3: TGCAGCGTTGGAGTACCTCCGGAGACCCAGTACTTC.

The chain has TRBV27 and TRBJ1-1; TRBD1 might be the D (6 bases). CDR1 is MNHEY, CDR2 SMNVEV, per germline (reference sequence). The V end lost 7 bases, the J end lost 2 bases, and 14 bases lay between the germline ends. This CDR3 region has 14 residues. The CDR3 DNA sequence: TGTGCCAGCATTGGGGGCGGAATCAACACTGAAGCTTTCTTT. Translation: CASIGGGINTEAFF.

Points on this clone: This CDR3 fails to terminate in the conserved phenylalanine or tryptophan, so it likely reflects a read error. The chain is built from TRBV10-3 and TRBJ2-3, with 9 bases identical to TRBD2. CDR3 length equals 14 residues. In germline, CDR1 is ENHRY, CDR2 SYGVKD. With 6 bases clipped from V and 3 bases from J, the junction kept 4 bases outside the gene matches. CDR3 nucleotides: TGTGCCATCAGGCGGGGGGGCATTACAGATACGCAGTATTCT. It yields the protein CAIRRGGITDTQYS.

The J gene is TRBJ2-3, the V gene TRBV7-6; D is unclear. The germline V and J ends were trimmed by 4 bases and 0 bases, with 5 bases remaining between them. Germline V gene sequence: CDR1 SGHVS, CDR2 FNYEAQ. This CDR3 has 13 residues. Here the CDR3 reads CASSSTSTDTQYF. In DNA form, the CDR3 reads TGTGCCAGCAGCTCGACTAGCACAGATACGCAGTATTTT.

The rearrangement links TRBV6-1 to TRBJ2-3; 7 bases are shared with TRBD2. The V and J ends lost 7 bases and 5 bases, in that order; junction bases with no gene match: 9. CDR3 length: 14 residues. The germline V gene encodes CDR1 MNHNS and CDR2 SASEGT. The CDR3 DNA follows: TGTGCCAGCATCCCCGGGGGGTTTATAGATACGCAGTATTTT. Protein: CASIPGGFIDTQYF.

The rearrangement joins TRBV4-2 to TRBJ1-5, with 8 bases lining up with TRBD1. V shed 3 bases, J shed 9 bases, and the junction held 7 bases outside the gene matches. The CDR3 is made up of 14 amino acids. CDR1 LGHNA and CDR2 YNFKEQ come from the germline V gene. The CDR3 protein is CASSQVKQGGPQHF. The CDR3, as DNA: TGTGCCAGCAGCCAGGTTAAACAGGGGGGGCCCCAGCATTTT.

The chain carries TRBV19 and TRBJ1-2; D is unclear. Looked up from germline, CDR1 is LNHDA and CDR2 is SQIVND (reference sequence). Trimming left V 7 bases short and J 5 bases short, with 8 bases between. The CDR3 runs to 11 residues. CDR3 sequence: CASIGRYGYTF. In nucleotides, the CDR3 is TGTGCCAGTATTGGTCGGTATGGCTACACCTTC. Combining the CDR3 with reference TRBV19 and TRBJ1-2 gives the whole variable domain DGGITQSPKYLFRKEGQNVTLSCEQNLNHDAMYWYRQDPGQGLRLIYYSQIVNDFQKGDIAEGYSVSREKKESFPLTVTSAQKNPTAFYLCASIGRYGYTFGSGTRLTVV.

Here the CDR3 DNA reads TGTGCTAGTGGTACAGGGGGTATCGGGGAGCTGTTTTTT. Translated: CASGTGGIGELFF. V usage is TRBV12-5 and J usage is TRBJ2-2; 8 nucleotides match TRBD1. The J segment lost 7 bases and the V segment lost 5 bases, leaving 3 bases of the junction unmatched. The CDR3 contains 13 residues. The germline gives CDR1 LGHNT, CDR2 FRNRAP.

V usage is TRBV7-8 and J usage is TRBJ2-2, with 9 bases identical to TRBD2. The CDR3 is made up of 17 amino acids. The germline V gene encodes CDR1 SGHVS and CDR2 FQNEAQ. Trimming cost V 5 bases and J 0 bases; bases outside gene matches: 7. CDR3 DNA sequence: TGTGCCAGCAGCAGTGTGGGACTAGCCTCGAACACCGGGGAGCTGTTTTTT. This encodes CASSSVGLASNTGELFF.

The chain recombines TRBV4-1 with TRBJ2-3; 9 positions agree with TRBD2. The V segment lost 0 bases and the J segment 0 bases; nucleotides outside the gene matches: 4. Germline V gene lookup returns CDR1 MGHRA and CDR2 YSYEKL. This CDR3 is 17 amino acids long. CDR3 coding DNA: TGCGCCAGCAGCCAAGAAGCTAGCGGGGCTAGCACAGATACGCAGTATTTT. This encodes CASSQEASGASTDTQYF.

The chain couples TRBV15 to TRBJ2-3, with TRBD1 matching over 12 bases. The length of the CDR3 is 19 residues. In germline, CDR1 is LNHNV, CDR2 YYDKDF (reference sequence). The junction had 10 bases not matched to a gene; V was cut back by 0 bases and J by 3 bases. DNA of the CDR3: TGTGCCACCAGCAGAGATTTGGGACAGGGGGCTGGATGGACAGATACGCAGTATTTT. Residues: CATSRDLGQGAGWTDTQYF.

The V gene is TRBV11-3, the J gene TRBJ2-1; the D gene is possibly TRBD2 (5 bases). The ends were cut back, 3 bases at V and 2 bases at J, with 11 bases in the middle. The CDR3 covers 15 residues. Germline assignment: CDR1 SGHNT and CDR2 YENEEA. CDR3 loop: CASSFSGSTYNEQFF. CDR3 in DNA: TGTGCCAGCAGCTTCTCGGGGAGCACCTACAATGAGCAGTTCTTC.

This rearrangement joins TRBV9 to TRBJ2-1; 9 bases align to TRBD2. Trimming removed 2 bases from V and 3 bases from J; junction bases left unmatched: 6. In germline, CDR1 is SGDLS, CDR2 YYNGEE. The CDR3 is 16 amino acids. CDR3 protein: CASSVRGGALYNEQFF. Here the CDR3 DNA reads TGTGCCAGCAGCGTGCGCGGGGGGGCCCTCTACAATGAGCAGTTCTTC. Full variable domain (missing parts from reference TRBV9 and TRBJ2-1): DSGVTQTPKHLITATGQRVTLRCSPRSGDLSVYWYQQSLDQGLQFLIQYYNGEERAKGNILERFSAQQFPDLHSELNLSSLELGDSALYFCASSVRGGALYNEQFFGPGTRLTVL.

Remarks on this clone: The same CDR3 can be traced to other DNA sequences in this sample. The chain combines TRBV7-6 with TRBJ1-1, with a tentative D call TRBD1 (6 bases). This CDR3 comprises 14 residues. CDR1 is SGHVS, CDR2 FNYEAQ, per germline. Trimming left V 1 base short and J 1 base short, with 7 bases between. This CDR3 is CASSLVGGNTEAFF. For the CDR3, the DNA is TGTGCCAGCAGCTTAGTAGGGGGGAACACTGAAGCTTTCTTT.

This clone has only a few counts. The chain is built from TRBV7-2 and TRBJ2-1, with 7 bases fitting TRBD2. The J segment lost 6 bases and the V segment lost 5 bases, leaving 13 bases of the junction unmatched. This CDR3 has 16 residues. Germline values: CDR1 SGHTA, CDR2 FQGNSA. Here the CDR3 DNA reads TGTGCCAGCAGCCCCGGGCCCAGCGGGGTCTCCAATGAGCAGTTCTTC. Amino acid sequence: CASSPGPSGVSNEQFF.

This rearrangement joins TRBV21-1 to TRBJ2-1; TRBD2 is the table's D call, not checked against the DNA. TRBV21-1 is a pseudogene segment. This CDR3 contains 16 residues. DNA of the CDR3: TGTGCCAGCAGCAAAGTTGATAGCAGCTCCTACAATGAGCAGTTCTTC. It is translated as CASSKVDSSSYNEQFF.

V usage is TRBV7-2 and J usage is TRBJ2-2; 14 nucleotides line up with TRBD2. The CDR3 loop spans 17 amino acids. V dropped 4 bases and J dropped 6; count of bases not matched to a gene: 7. Germline assignment: CDR1 SGHTA and CDR2 FQGNSA. CDR3 bases: TGTGCCAGCAGCTCGAACCGACTAGCGGGGGGGTCCGGGGAGCTGTTTTTT. Its protein product is CASSSNRLAGGSGELFF.

V usage is TRBV5-4 and J usage is TRBJ2-5; maybe TRBD2 (6 bases). V shed 4 bases and J shed 1 base, with 11 bases lying between them. Looked up from germline, CDR1 is SGHNT and CDR2 is YYREEE (reference sequence). The CDR3 consists of 14 residues. CDR3 region: CASSLDYTQETQYF. CDR3 DNA: TGTGCCAGCAGCCTGGACTACACCCAAGAGACCCAGTACTTC.

V is TRBV19 and J is TRBJ2-3; 12 bases are a match to TRBD2. The CDR3 spans 17 residues. V trimming: 2 bases; J trimming: 2 bases; junction bases outside the gene matches: 5. Germline V gene lookup returns CDR1 LNHDA and CDR2 SQIVND (reference sequence). CDR3 in amino acids: CASSIRLAGVSTDTQYF. The DNA of the CDR3 is TGTGCCAGTAGTATAAGACTAGCGGGGGTTTCCACAGATACGCAGTATTTT.

This clone was counted between two and nine times. The chain employs TRBV12-5 and TRBJ2-3; D perhaps matches TRBD2 (6 bases). V lost 0 bases, J lost 2 bases, and 15 bases lay in between. Germline V gene data show CDR1 as LGHNT and CDR2 as FRNRAP. This CDR3 is built from 17 residues. CDR3 protein: CASGLVLGRGLTDTQYF. In DNA form, the CDR3 reads TGTGCTAGTGGTTTGGTACTGGGGCGGGGCCTCACAGATACGCAGTATTTT.

J is TRBJ2-1 and V is TRBV5-1; 13 positions agree with TRBD2. The CDR3 loop spans 18 amino acids. Unmatched junction bases numbered 10, after V lost 4 bases and J lost 3 bases. Germline loops: CDR1 SGHRS, CDR2 YFSETQ. CDR3 residues: CASSVTSGGAKNYNEQFF. CDR3 DNA sequence: TGCGCCAGCAGCGTTACTAGCGGGGGGGCGAAGAACTACAATGAGCAGTTCTTC.

The chain links TRBV7-2 to TRBJ2-3; 7 bases line up with TRBD2. The CDR3 is 15 residues long. The V and J ends lost 5 bases and 0 bases, in that order; junction bases with no gene match: 5. CDR1 and CDR2 (germline): SGHTA, FQGNSA. DNA for the CDR3: TGTGCCAGCAGCCGGACTAGGACTAGCACAGATACGCAGTATTTT. Encoded protein: CASSRTRTSTDTQYF.

This clone has only a few counts. The V and J genes are TRBV5-1 and TRBJ1-2, with TRBD1 matching 12 bases. V was clipped by 3 bases and J by 3 bases; unmatched bases: 3. The CDR3 sequence is 15 residues long. Looked up from germline, CDR1 is SGHRS and CDR2 is YFSETQ. DNA for the CDR3: TGCGCCAGCAGCTCCGGGACAGGGGGCGACTATGGCTACACCTTC. It codes for CASSSGTGGDYGYTF. Variable domain in full (rest from reference TRBV5-1 and TRBJ1-2): KAGVTQTPRYLIKTRGQQVTLSCSPISGHRSVSWYQQTPGQGLQFLFEYFSETQRNKGNFPGRFSGRQFSNSRSEMNVSTLELGDSALYLCASSSGTGGDYGYTFGSGTRLTVV.